This T cell receptor (beta chain) comes out of a study of Graves' ophthalmopathy and Graves' hyperthyroidism. This CDR3 has 16 residues. Amplification of the TCR beta CDR3 regions used RNA transcripts (as template). Investigators did first-round RT-PCR with HTBI primers, then second-round multiplex PCR. TCRdb processed the multiplex PCR reads anew with MiXCR; each CDR3 protein has one entry. The table includes 600,000 to 700,000 distinct CDR3 sequences, roughly 41% detected once. The chain recombines TRBV12-3 or TRBV12-4 with TRBJ1-2, with D maybe TRBD1 (6 bases). This clonotype was sampled from an adult man with Graves' ophthalmopathy. Sequencing input: peripheral blood. The CDR3 region has the DNA TGTGCTAGTGGTCTACTTCAGGGGTCCCGGGACTATGGCTACACCTTC. Encoded protein: CASGLLQGSRDYGYTF.